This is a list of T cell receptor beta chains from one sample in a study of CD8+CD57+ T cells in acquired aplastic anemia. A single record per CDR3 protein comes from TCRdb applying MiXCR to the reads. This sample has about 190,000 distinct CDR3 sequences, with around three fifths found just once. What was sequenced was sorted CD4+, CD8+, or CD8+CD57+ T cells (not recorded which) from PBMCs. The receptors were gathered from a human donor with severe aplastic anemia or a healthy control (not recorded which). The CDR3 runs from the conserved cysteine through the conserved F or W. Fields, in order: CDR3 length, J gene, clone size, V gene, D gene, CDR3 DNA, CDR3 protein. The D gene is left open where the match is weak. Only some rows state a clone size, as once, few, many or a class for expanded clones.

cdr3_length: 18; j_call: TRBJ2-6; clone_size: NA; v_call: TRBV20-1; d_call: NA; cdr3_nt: TGCAGTGCTAGGACAGGACTGACTTCAGGCTCTGGGGCCAACGTCCTGACTTTC; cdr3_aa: CSARTGLTSGSGANVLTF
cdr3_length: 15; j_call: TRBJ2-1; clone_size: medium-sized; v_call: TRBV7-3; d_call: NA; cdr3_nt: TGTGCCAGCAGCTTAAGTCCCCACGGGCTCGATGAGCAGTTCTTC; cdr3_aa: CASSLSPHGLDEQFF
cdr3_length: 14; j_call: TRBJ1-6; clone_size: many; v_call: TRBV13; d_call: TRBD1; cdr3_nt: TGTGCCAGCAGCTCCTCCTCGACAGGGGGACCCCTCCACTTT; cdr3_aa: CASSSSSTGGPLHF
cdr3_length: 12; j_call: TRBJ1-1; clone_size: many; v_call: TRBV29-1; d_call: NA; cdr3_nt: TGCAGCGTTGAGGGGGGTTTCACTGAAGCTTTCTTT; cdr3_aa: CSVEGGFTEAFF
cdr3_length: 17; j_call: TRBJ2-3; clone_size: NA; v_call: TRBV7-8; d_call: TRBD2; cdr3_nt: TGTGCCAGCAGCTTAGCGGGGACTAGCGGGGGCACAGATACGCAGTATTTT; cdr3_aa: CASSLAGTSGGTDTQYF
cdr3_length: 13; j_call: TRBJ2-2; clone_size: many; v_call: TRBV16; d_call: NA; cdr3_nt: TGTGCCAGCAGCCCGATGGGCACCGGGGAGCTGTTTTTT; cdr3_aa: CASSPMGTGELFF
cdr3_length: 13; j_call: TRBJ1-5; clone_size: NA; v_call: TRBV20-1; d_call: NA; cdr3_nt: TGCAGTGCCGCAACAGGTATCAGTCAGCCCCAGCATTTT; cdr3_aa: CSAATGISQPQHF
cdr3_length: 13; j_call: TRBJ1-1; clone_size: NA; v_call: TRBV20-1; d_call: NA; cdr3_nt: TGCAGTGCTCAGCGGACATCGAACACTGAAGCTTTCTTT; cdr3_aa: CSAQRTSNTEAFF
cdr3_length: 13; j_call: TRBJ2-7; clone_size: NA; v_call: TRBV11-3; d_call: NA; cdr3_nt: TGTGCCAGCAGCTTACCGGAGGGACGCGAGCAGTACTTC; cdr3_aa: CASSLPEGREQYF
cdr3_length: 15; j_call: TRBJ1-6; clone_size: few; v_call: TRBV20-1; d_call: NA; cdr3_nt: TGCAGTGCTAGATTAGGGACCGATAGTAATTCACCCCTCCACTTT; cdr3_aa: CSARLGTDSNSPLHF
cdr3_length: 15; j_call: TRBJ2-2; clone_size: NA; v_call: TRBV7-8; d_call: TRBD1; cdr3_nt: TGTGCCAGCAGCCCTACTGGGACAGTCACCGGGGAGCTGTTTTTT; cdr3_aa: CASSPTGTVTGELFF
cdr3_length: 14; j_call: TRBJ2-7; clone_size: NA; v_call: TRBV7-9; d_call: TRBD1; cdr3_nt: TGTGCCAGCAGCCCCAGACAGGGCGGTAGGTGGCAGTACTTC; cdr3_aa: CASSPRQGGRWQYF
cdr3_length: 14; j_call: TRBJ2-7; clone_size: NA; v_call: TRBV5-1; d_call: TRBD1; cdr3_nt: TGCGCCAGCAGCTTCCGGGACAGGGACCACGAGCAGTACTTC; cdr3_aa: CASSFRDRDHEQYF
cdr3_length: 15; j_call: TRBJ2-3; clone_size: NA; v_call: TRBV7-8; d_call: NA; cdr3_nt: TGTGCCAGTAGTATGAACCCGGTTAGCACAGATACGCAGTACTTT; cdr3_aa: CASSMNPVSTDTQYF
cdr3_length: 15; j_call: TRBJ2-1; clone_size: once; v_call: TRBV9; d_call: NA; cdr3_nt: TGTGCCAGCAGCGTATCGGACTACCTCACCAATGAGCAGTTCTTC; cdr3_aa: CASSVSDYLTNEQFF
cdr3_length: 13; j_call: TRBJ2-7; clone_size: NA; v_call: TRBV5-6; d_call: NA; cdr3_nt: TGTGCCAGCAGCTTGTCTCTCGGCTACGAGCAGTACTTC; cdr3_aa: CASSLSLGYEQYF
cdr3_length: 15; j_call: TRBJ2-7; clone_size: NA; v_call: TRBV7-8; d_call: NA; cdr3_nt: TGTGCCAGCAGCTTAGCTCAATCGGGATACTACGAGCAGTACTTC; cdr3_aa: CASSLAQSGYYEQYF
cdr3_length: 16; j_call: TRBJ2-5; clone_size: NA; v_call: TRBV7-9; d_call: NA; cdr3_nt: TGTGCCAGCAGCATTAATTCGGGACCCTCAAGGGAGACCCAGTACTTC; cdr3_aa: CASSINSGPSRETQYF
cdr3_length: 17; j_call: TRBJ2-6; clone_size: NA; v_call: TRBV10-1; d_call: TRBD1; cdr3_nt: TGCGCCAGCAGTGTGCAAGGACAGGTCTCTGGGGCCAACGTCCTGACTTTC; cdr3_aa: CASSVQGQVSGANVLTF
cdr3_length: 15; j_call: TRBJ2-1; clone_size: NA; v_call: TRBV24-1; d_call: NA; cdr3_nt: TGTGCCACCAGTGCTTCGACAGGCCAACTCCATGAGCAGTTCTTC; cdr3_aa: CATSASTGQLHEQFF
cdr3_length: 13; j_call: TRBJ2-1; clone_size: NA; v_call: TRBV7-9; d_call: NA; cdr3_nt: TGTGCCAGCAGCTTAGCGGGGGGCTATGAGCAGTTCTTC; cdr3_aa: CASSLAGGYEQFF
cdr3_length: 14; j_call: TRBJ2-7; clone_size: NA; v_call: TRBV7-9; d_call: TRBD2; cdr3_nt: TGTGCCAGCAGCTTGGCGGGGGAATGGGACGAGCAGTACTTC; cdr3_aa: CASSLAGEWDEQYF
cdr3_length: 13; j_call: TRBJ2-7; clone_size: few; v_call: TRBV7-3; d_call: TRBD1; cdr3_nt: TGTGCCAGCACCGCCGGGACAGACTACGAGCAGTACTTC; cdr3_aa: CASTAGTDYEQYF
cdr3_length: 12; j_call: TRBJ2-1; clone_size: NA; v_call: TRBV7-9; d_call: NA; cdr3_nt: TGTGCCAGCAGCCCGGGGGGCGATGAGCAGTTCTTC; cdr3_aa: CASSPGGDEQFF
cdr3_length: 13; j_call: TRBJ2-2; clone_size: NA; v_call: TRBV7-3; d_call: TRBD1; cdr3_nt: TGTGCCACCCGACAGGGGGCGACCGGGGAGCTGTTTTTT; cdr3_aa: CATRQGATGELFF
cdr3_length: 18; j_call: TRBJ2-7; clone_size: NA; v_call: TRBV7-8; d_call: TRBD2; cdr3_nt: TGTGCCAGCAGCTTTCCGGGCCTAGCGGGAGGTACCTCCTACGAGCAGTACTTC; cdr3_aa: CASSFPGLAGGTSYEQYF
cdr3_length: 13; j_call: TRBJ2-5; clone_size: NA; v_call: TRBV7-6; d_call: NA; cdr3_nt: TGTGCCAGCAGCCCGATTTCACAAGAGACCCAGTACTTC; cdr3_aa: CASSPISQETQYF
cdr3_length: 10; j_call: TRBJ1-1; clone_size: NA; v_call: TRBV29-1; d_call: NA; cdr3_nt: TGCAGCGTCGCGAACACTGAAGCTTTCTTT; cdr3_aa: CSVANTEAFF
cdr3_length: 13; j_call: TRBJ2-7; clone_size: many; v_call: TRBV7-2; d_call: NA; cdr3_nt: TGTGCCAGCAGTAGAGACGGTCCCTACGAGCAGTACTTC; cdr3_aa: CASSRDGPYEQYF